These T cell receptor beta chains were read from a single sample in a study of blood T cell repertoires in COVID-19. This table comes from immunoSEQ multiplex PCR, and its TCRdb copy is limited to in-frame clones, with some not included. The sample consists of about 40,000 clones, about 86% of them appearing once. Input material: peripheral blood. These receptors all come from a woman aged 55-75 years with acute or convalescent COVID-19. Both conserved end residues are part of each CDR3. D genes are given only for firm matches. A row's size may be missing; if present it is once, few, many or a size class.

v_gene: TRBV6-1
d_gene: .
j_gene: TRBJ1-4
abundance: .
len: 13
CDR3nt: TGTGCCAGCAGTGAATACAGCAATGAAAAACTGTTTTTT
CDR3aa: CASSEYSNEKLFF

v_gene: TRBV19
d_gene: TRBD1
j_gene: TRBJ2-2
abundance: .
len: 14
CDR3nt: TGTGCCAGTAGCGGACGACAGGGCCCCGGGGAGCTGTTTTTT
CDR3aa: CASSGRQGPGELFF

v_gene: TRBV19
d_gene: TRBD2
j_gene: TRBJ2-1
abundance: .
len: 16
CDR3nt: TGTGCCAGTAGTGCCTCCGGGACTAGCGGGGTTAATGAGCAGTTCTTC
CDR3aa: CASSASGTSGVNEQFF

v_gene: TRBV30
d_gene: .
j_gene: TRBJ1-2
abundance: .
len: 16
CDR3nt: TGTGCCTGGAGCGCCTCTCGACAGAATGATAACTATGGCTACACCTTC
CDR3aa: CAWSASRQNDNYGYTF

v_gene: TRBV6-5
d_gene: .
j_gene: TRBJ1-2
abundance: .
len: 15
CDR3nt: TGTGCCAGCAGCGATACACAGGGTAGGATCTATGGCTACACCTTC
CDR3aa: CASSDTQGRIYGYTF

v_gene: TRBV20-1
d_gene: .
j_gene: TRBJ1-5
abundance: .
len: 13
CDR3nt: TGCAGTGCTAGTGGGGGGGGATATCAGCCCCAGCATTTT
CDR3aa: CSASGGGYQPQHF

v_gene: TRBV6-5
d_gene: .
j_gene: TRBJ2-7
abundance: .
len: 14
CDR3nt: TGTGCCAGCAGGACCCGGGGGAAGACCTACGAGCAGTACTTC
CDR3aa: CASRTRGKTYEQYF

v_gene: TRBV5-8
d_gene: TRBD1
j_gene: TRBJ1-5
abundance: once
len: 15
CDR3nt: TGTGCCAGCAGCCCCGGGACAGCCACCAATCAGCCCCAGCATTTT
CDR3aa: CASSPGTATNQPQHF

v_gene: TRBV28
d_gene: .
j_gene: TRBJ1-1
abundance: .
len: 12
CDR3nt: TGTGCCAGCACCGGCCGCAGGGCTGAAGCTTTCTTT
CDR3aa: CASTGRRAEAFF

v_gene: TRBV25-1
d_gene: TRBD1
j_gene: TRBJ1-6
abundance: .
len: 14
CDR3nt: TGTGCCAGCAGTGGGGACAGAGATAATTCACCCCTCCACTTT
CDR3aa: CASSGDRDNSPLHF

v_gene: TRBV7-9
d_gene: .
j_gene: TRBJ2-2
abundance: .
len: 16
CDR3nt: TGTGCCAGCAGCCCCGATTCGGGGATTTTCGCCGGGGAGCTGTTTTTT
CDR3aa: CASSPDSGIFAGELFF

v_gene: TRBV19
d_gene: TRBD1
j_gene: TRBJ1-2
abundance: .
len: 12
CDR3nt: TGTGCCACAACGGGACAGGGCTATGGCTACACCTTC
CDR3aa: CATTGQGYGYTF

v_gene: TRBV7-6
d_gene: TRBD2
j_gene: TRBJ2-3
abundance: .
len: 18
CDR3nt: TGTGCCAGCAGCTCCGGGGGACTAGCGGGTGGAGGTACAGATACGCAGTATTTT
CDR3aa: CASSSGGLAGGGTDTQYF

v_gene: TRBV18
d_gene: TRBD1
j_gene: TRBJ1-2
abundance: .
len: 17
CDR3nt: TGTGCCAGCTCACCACGGATACAGGGGGCAGGAGGCTATGGCTACACCTTC
CDR3aa: CASSPRIQGAGGYGYTF

v_gene: TRBV28
d_gene: .
j_gene: TRBJ1-2
abundance: .
len: 14
CDR3nt: TGTGCCAGCAGTTTTGCGGGCGGCGCTGATGGCTACACCTTC
CDR3aa: CASSFAGGADGYTF

v_gene: TRBV28
d_gene: .
j_gene: TRBJ1-1
abundance: .
len: 12
CDR3nt: TGTGCCAGCAGTTTACCGGCCCCGGGGAGGGACTTT
CDR3aa: CASSLPAPGRDF

v_gene: TRBV21-1
d_gene: .
j_gene: TRBJ2-5
abundance: .
len: 18
CDR3nt: TGTGCCAGCAGCAAAGAATCCCCTTCTAGGAGTGAAAAAGAGACCCAGTACTTC
CDR3aa: CASSKESPSRSEKETQYF

v_gene: TRBV5-1
d_gene: .
j_gene: TRBJ1-1
abundance: .
len: 16
CDR3nt: TGCGCCAGCAGCTTGGTTGCTCAAACTCTGAACACTGAAGCTTTCTTT
CDR3aa: CASSLVAQTLNTEAFF

v_gene: TRBV2
d_gene: .
j_gene: TRBJ1-6
abundance: .
len: 13
CDR3nt: TGTGCCAGCATCCTAGGTGGGAATTCACCCCTCCACTTT
CDR3aa: CASILGGNSPLHF

v_gene: TRBV5-4
d_gene: TRBD1
j_gene: TRBJ2-5
abundance: .
len: 16
CDR3nt: TGTGCCAGCAGCTTTACCGGGACAGGGTGGGGGGAGACCCAGTACTTC
CDR3aa: CASSFTGTGWGETQYF

v_gene: TRBV27
d_gene: .
j_gene: TRBJ2-4
abundance: .
len: 16
CDR3nt: TGTGCCAGCAGTTTCCGGCAGGGCTGGGCCAAAAACATTCAGTACTTC
CDR3aa: CASSFRQGWAKNIQYF

v_gene: TRBV7-2
d_gene: .
j_gene: TRBJ1-3
abundance: .
len: 15
CDR3nt: TGTGCCAGCAGCACCTACGGGATCTCTGGAAACACCATATATTTT
CDR3aa: CASSTYGISGNTIYF

v_gene: TRBV4-2
d_gene: TRBD2
j_gene: TRBJ2-5
abundance: .
len: 16
CDR3nt: TGTGCCAGCAGCCAAGAGAAGACTAGCGGGAGTGAGACCCAGTACTTC
CDR3aa: CASSQEKTSGSETQYF

v_gene: TRBV5-1
d_gene: .
j_gene: TRBJ2-1
abundance: .
len: 13
CDR3nt: TGCGCCAGCAGCTTGGGGCGGGGCAATGAGCAGTTCTTC
CDR3aa: CASSLGRGNEQFF

v_gene: TRBV29-1
d_gene: .
j_gene: TRBJ1-2
abundance: .
len: 12
CDR3nt: TGCAGCGTCCTCGACACAGACTATGGCTACACCTTC
CDR3aa: CSVLDTDYGYTF

v_gene: TRBV19
d_gene: .
j_gene: TRBJ1-1
abundance: .
len: 13
CDR3nt: TGTGCCAGTAGTATTGTCGTGCGTCAGGGAGCTTTCTTT
CDR3aa: CASSIVVRQGAFF

v_gene: TRBV29-1
d_gene: .
j_gene: TRBJ1-2
abundance: .
len: 13
CDR3nt: TGCAGCGTTGAAGAAGGCGGGTTCGGTGGCTACACCTTC
CDR3aa: CSVEEGGFGGYTF

v_gene: TRBV14
d_gene: .
j_gene: TRBJ2-3
abundance: .
len: 15
CDR3nt: TGTGCCAGCAGCTTTTTACCGGGAGCAGTAGATACGCAGTATTTT
CDR3aa: CASSFLPGAVDTQYF